The following is a TCR beta chain sequence with its context. CDR3 size: 13 residues. The junction had 4 bases not matched to a gene; V was cut back by 5 bases and J by 9 bases. CDR1 is SGHTA and CDR2 is FQGNSA in the germline V gene. The entry originates in a study of control samples from healthy donors and cancer patients. Libraries were prepared by immunoSEQ multiplex PCR; TCRdb keeps only in-frame clonotypes and omits some of them. The top ten hold 7% to 10% of the sample, which has 100,000 to 150,000 clones, about nine tenths seen once. Sequencing input: blood. The rearrangement links TRBV7-2 to TRBJ2-6, with 7 bases aligning to TRBD1. This TCR was sampled from a man in his forties or fifties in good health. The CDR3: CASSLRQGNVLTF. CDR3 nucleotides: TGTGCCAGCAGCCTTCGACAGGGCAACGTCCTGACTTTC.